The present T cell receptor (beta chain) was sequenced within a study of blood T cell repertoires in COVID-19. Across the study: Samples taken during acute and convalescent COVID-19 were collected in the United States, Italy and Spain. The analysed material was cDNA or gDNA that came from T cells, B-cell-depleted T cells, or PBMCs.

The CDR3 runs 14 residues. Germline-derived CDR1 and CDR2 are SGHRS and YFSETQ. V lost 3 bases and J lost 4; bases outside the gene matches: 3. Original methodology: The authors estimated nucleated cell counts from reference gene primer amplification. This table comes from immunoSEQ multiplex PCR, and its TCRdb copy is limited to in-frame clones, with some not included. The V and J calls and the clone size are those of that table, but D and trimming were determined from the DNA. Of under 200,000 clones detected, about 88% appear once; the ten largest clones hold around 24%. Each participant's cohort was designated according to participant-reported clinical history. Of note for this clone: In the same sample, other DNA sequences code for this CDR3.

Sequencing input: PBMCs or T cells enriched from blood (not recorded which). The chain couples TRBV5-1 to TRBJ1-1, with 10 bases lining up with TRBD1. This receptor was identified in a woman aged 40 to 55 in a cohort exposed to, infected with or recovered from COVID-19 (not recorded which). This chain's CDR3 is CASSWGQGSTEAFF. CDR3 nucleotides: TGCGCCAGCAGCTGGGGACAGGGGAGCACTGAAGCTTTCTTT.